This T cell receptor (beta chain) was identified during a study of T-cell reconstitution after alpha-beta-depleted transplantation in children. General study results and limits: Reportedly, roughly two months post-transplant, alpha-beta T cells arose from several hundred expanded graft clones.

The germline V gene encodes CDR1 LGHNA and CDR2 YSLEER. The CDR3 has 14 amino acids. V lost 4 bases and J 2 bases, leaving 10 bases between the germline ends. Unique molecular identifiers were incorporated into the prepared TCRbeta library. TCRdb re-called the PCR reads through MiXCR, storing one row per CDR3 protein. The table lists fewer than 550,000 distinct CDR3 sequences, 11% of them singletons. This clonotype has at least ten counts. The antigen remains undetermined. The sequence was collected from a female patient between 2 and 15 years old who had a stem cell transplant for aplastic anemia, so the T cells may come from the graft donor. V is TRBV4-3 and J is TRBJ2-3, with D possibly TRBD1 on 6 matching bases. The source was PBMCs, mostly from graft donor cells, collected 180 days after TCRalphabeta/CD19-depleted stem cell transplant. The chain's CDR3 is CASSPRQVTDTQYF. CDR3 DNA: TGCGCCAGCAGCCCGCGACAGGTCACAGATACGCAGTATTTT.